Described below is a single T cell receptor (beta chain) sequence and its context. 60 Vbeta and 13 Jbeta primers were used in PCR. Some clones are missing from TCRdb's copy, which holds only in-frame ones; the method was immunoSEQ multiplex PCR. The table includes about 170,000 clones, 80% to 90% detected once. This sample was taken from a study of cytomegalovirus exposure and HLA in healthy donors. CDR1 is SGHVS, CDR2 FQNEAQ, per germline. V shed 5 bases and J 4 bases; nucleotides not matched to a gene: 15. The CDR3 contains 18 residues. The sequence was obtained from a man aged 30 to 39 in good health and CMV-seropositive. The gene calls are TRBV7-8 and TRBJ2-7, with 12 positions matching TRBD2. The sequencing input was PBMCs. In DNA form, the CDR3 reads TGTGCCAGCAGCCCGAAGGGCCTAGCGGGAGGGTCGGGATACGAGCAGTACTTC. This gives the protein CASSPKGLAGGSGYEQYF.